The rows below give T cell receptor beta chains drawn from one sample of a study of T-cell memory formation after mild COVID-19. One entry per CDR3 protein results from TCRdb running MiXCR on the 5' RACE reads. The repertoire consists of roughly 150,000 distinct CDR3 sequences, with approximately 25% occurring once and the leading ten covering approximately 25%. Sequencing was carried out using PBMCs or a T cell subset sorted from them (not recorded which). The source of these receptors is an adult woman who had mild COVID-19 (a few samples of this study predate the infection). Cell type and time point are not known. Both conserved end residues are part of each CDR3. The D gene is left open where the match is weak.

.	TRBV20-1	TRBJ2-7	CSASTGPYEQYF
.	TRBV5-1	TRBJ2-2	CASSFRQPGELFF
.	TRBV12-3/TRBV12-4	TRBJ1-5	CASSLVQGQPQHF
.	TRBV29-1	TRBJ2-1	CSVGSAFMYNEQFF
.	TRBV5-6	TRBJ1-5	CASSFRFQQNQPQHF
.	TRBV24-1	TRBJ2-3	CATSDSGSSVSTDTQYF
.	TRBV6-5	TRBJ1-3	CASSTVSGNTIYF
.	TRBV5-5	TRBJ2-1	CASSPGPSSNEQFF
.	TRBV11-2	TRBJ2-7	CASSLGLQGYEQYF
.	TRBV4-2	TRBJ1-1	CASTGKRFYDTEAFF
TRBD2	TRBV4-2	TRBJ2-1	CASSPIWGTSGPANEQFF
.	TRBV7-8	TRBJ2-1	CASSPGPGEQFF
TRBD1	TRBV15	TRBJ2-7	CATSRDPGTGRLEQYF
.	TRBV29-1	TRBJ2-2	CSGWLHGELFF
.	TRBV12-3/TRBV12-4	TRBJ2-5	CASSHLAPGKTQYF
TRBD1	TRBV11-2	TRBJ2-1	CASNQGALPVNEQFF
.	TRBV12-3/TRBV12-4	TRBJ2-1	CASSPIPDALENEQFF
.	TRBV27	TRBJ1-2	CASSLIQGNYGYTF
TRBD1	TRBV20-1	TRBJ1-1	CSALGQDWDTEAFF
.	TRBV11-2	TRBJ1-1	CASSLDGLAGQNTEAFF
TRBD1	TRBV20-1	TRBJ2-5	CSARPQGVGETQYF
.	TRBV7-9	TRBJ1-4	CASKPTGFNEKLFF
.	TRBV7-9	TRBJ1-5	CASSLDNNQPQHF
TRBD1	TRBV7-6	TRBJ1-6	CASSLINGTALELSPLHF
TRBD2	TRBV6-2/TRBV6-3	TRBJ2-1	CASSGSSYNEQFF
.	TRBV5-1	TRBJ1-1	CASSLGHRVKNTEAFF
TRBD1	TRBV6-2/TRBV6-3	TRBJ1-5	CASSSLGGGYQPQHF
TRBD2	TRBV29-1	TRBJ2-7	CSVLAGDTYEQYF
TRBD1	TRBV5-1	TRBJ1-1	CASSARGGDTEAFF
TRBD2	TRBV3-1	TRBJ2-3	CASSHPGGGAGDTQYF
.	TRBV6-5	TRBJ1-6	CASSYSTGSPLHF
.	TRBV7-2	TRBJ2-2	CASSLVSPLQVWGTGELFF
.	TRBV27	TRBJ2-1	CASSKVRDEQFF
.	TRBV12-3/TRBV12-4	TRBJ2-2	CASSLNINTGELFF
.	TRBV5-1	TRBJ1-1	CASTAGMNTEAFF
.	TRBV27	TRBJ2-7	CASKTTGLEGYEQYF
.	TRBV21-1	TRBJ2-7	CASSKERGSYEQYF
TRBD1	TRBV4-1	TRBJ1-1	CASSQLPGQGNTEAFF
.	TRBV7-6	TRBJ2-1	CASSLERGTYKSSYNEQFF
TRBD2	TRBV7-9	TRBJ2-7	CASSLTGSGGEQYF
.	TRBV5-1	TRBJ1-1	CASSLADRRAEAFF
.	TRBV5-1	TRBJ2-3	CASSLEQDTDTQYF
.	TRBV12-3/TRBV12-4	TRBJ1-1	CASSPVPGAYEAFF
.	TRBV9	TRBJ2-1	CASSVAPRTAYNEQFF
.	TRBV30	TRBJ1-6	CAWSDDYNSPLHF
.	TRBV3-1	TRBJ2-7	CASSQASLSYEQYF
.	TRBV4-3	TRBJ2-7	CASAPETGREQYF
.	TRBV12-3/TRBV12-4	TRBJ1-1	CASRGTMKAFF
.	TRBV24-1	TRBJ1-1	CATSDLHPNTEAFF
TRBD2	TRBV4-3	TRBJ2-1	CASSQGPAGGGDEQFF
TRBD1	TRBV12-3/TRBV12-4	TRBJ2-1	CASSSGTGVFNEQFF
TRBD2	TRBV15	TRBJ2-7	CATSREAGESYEQYF
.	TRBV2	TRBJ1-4	CASSEPGLEKLFF
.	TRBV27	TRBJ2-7	CASSHRQDYEQYF
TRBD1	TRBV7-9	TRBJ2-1	CASSSILGQDVWNEQFF